One T cell receptor (beta chain) is described in this entry. Its antigen is currently unknown. This record belongs to a study of OX40 agonist ivuxolimab in advanced cancers. Study-wide background: Patients were given ivuxolimab, an antibody that agonizes OX40 (CD134). Of the patients, three showed partial responses, one with hepatocellular carcinoma and two with cutaneous melanoma. Study-level results: The mean number of expanded clones was higher in CD8+ T cells than in CD4+.

Some clones are missing from TCRdb's copy, which holds only in-frame ones; the method was immunoSEQ multiplex PCR. This sample carries about 100,000 clones, around 89% of them seen once, and the ten largest clones take around 0.15%. V lost 0 bases, J lost 8 bases, and 11 bases lay in between. CDR3 length equals 14 residues. The germline CDR1 and CDR2 sequences are SGHDN and FVKESK. J is TRBJ2-1 and V is TRBV14, with D tentatively TRBD2 (5 bases). This receptor was taken from an adult with an advanced solid tumor such as melanoma, head and neck, liver or kidney cancer. The sequenced sample was CD4+ or CD8+ T cells sorted from blood, obtained in a trial of the OX40 agonist ivuxolimab. The CDR3 nucleotides are TGTGCCAGCAGCCAAGAACTAGTTGCCCATGAGCAGTTCTTC. Translating gives CASSQELVAHEQFF. The full variable domain, in which reference TRBV14 and TRBJ2-1 provide the parts outside the CDR3, is EAGVTQFPSHSVIEKGQTVTLRCDPISGHDNLYWYRRVMGKEIKFLLHFVKESKQDESGMPNNRFLAERTGGTYSTLKVQPAELEDSGVYFCASSQELVAHEQFFGPGTRLTVL.